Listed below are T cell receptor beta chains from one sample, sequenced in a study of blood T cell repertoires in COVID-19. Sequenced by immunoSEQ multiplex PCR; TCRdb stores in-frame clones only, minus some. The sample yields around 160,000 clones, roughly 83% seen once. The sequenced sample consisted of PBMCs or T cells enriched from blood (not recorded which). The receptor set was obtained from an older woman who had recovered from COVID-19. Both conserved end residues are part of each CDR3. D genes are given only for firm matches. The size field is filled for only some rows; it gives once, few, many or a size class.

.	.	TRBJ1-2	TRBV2	CASSDRGADYGYTF
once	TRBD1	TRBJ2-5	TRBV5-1	CASSEGQGFETQYF
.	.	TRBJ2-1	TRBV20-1	CSASHRGPLGGEQFF
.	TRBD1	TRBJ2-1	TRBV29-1	CSVAPGQGPYNEQFF
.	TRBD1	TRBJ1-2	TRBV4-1	CASSQDRGRNGYTF
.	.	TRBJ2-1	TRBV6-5	CASSSRTRSGDEQFF
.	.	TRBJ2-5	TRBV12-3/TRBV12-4	CASSLWSGETQYF
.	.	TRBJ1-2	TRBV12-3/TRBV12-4	CASSLYGYGYTF
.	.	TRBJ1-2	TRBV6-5	CASGGDNYGYTF
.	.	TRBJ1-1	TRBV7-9	CASSPRRGTEAFF
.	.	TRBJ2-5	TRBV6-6	CATRTGMGETQYF
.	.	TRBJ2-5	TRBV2	CASSLGSRETQYF
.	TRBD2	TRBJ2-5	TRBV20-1	CSASRGRPQETQYF
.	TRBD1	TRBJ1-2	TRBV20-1	CSAPTGNGYTF
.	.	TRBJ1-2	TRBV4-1	CASSHSGSRDYGYTF
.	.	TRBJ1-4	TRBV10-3	CAISESGGTTNEKLFF
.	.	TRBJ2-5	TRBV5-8	CASSLAGLSGETQYF
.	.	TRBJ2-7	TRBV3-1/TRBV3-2	CASSQGPDRRRGEQYF
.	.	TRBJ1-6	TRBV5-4	CASSLPGINNSPLHF
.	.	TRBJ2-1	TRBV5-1	CASSPAVGAGQFF
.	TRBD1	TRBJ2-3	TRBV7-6	CASSPGEGAGGTDTQYF
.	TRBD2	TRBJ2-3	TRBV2	CASGGTSFSDTQYF
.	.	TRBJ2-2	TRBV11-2	CASSLSGRTGELFF
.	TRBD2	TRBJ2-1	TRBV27	CASRGLAGRNEQFF
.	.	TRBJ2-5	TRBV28	CASSLPTGNQETQYF
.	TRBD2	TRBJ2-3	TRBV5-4	CASSLAGGVADTQYF
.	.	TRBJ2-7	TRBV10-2	CARGDRRVETYEQYF
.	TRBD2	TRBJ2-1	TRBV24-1	CATSDGGTSGIYNEQFF
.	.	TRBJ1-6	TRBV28	CASSQEDSPLHF
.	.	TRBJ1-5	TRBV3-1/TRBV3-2	CASSQMSSQPQHF
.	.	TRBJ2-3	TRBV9	CASSDNRADTQYF
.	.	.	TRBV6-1	CASSEQVTSYEQYF
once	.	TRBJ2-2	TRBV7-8	CASSLGGNTGELFF
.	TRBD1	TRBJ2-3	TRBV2	CASRDRVGTQYF
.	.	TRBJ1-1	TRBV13	CASSLSVAFF
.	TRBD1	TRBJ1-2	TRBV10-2	CASLTGANYGYTF
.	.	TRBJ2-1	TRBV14	CASQAGTSYNEQFF
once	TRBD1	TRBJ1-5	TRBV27	CASSLLGTGNNQPQHF
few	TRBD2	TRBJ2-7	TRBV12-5	CASAERPLGGVRISEQYF
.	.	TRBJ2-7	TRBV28	CASSGRAPLEQYF
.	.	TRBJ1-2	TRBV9	CASSLNHGYTF
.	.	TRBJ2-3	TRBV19	CASSISGGGTDTQYF
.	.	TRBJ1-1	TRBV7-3	CASSQSPGFSNTEAFF
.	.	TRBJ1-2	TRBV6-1	CASSEKAGARACTF
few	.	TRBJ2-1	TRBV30	CAWNPGEWNEQFF
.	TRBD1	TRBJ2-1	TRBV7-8	CASSLVATRGHEQFF
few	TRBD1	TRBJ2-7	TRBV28	CASSFTGQGYDEQYF
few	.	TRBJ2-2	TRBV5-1	CASSFSGNTGELFF
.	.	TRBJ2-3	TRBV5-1	CASSLTANTDTQYF
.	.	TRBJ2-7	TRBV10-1	CASSGSGEQYF
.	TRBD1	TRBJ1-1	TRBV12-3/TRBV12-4	CASSSGQGTEAFF
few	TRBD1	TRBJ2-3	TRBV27	CASSLNGDRGVSDTQYF